This is a list of T cell receptor beta chains from one sample in a study of blood T cells in healthy people across ages. TCRdb redid the calling of the 5' RACE reads with MiXCR, one entry per CDR3 protein. This table holds nearly 1 million distinct CDR3 sequences, approximately 50% found once. Specimen: blood. These receptors were collected from a woman aged 55-69 years in good health. Both conserved end residues are part of each CDR3. The D gene is left open where the match is weak. Clone size appears in some rows only: once, few, many, or a class for an expanded clone.

TRBV12-3/TRBV12-4	once	TRBJ1-5	TRBD1	CASSHSGGRQPQHF	TGTGCCAGCAGCCATTCAGGGGGCCGACAGCCCCAGCATTTT
TRBV4-1	.	TRBJ1-1	.	CASSQGGGRLGTEAFF	TGCGCCAGCAGCCAAGGTGGGGGGCGGTTAGGGACCGAAGCTTTCTTT
TRBV4-2	.	TRBJ1-4	.	CASSPKEQILSTNEKLFF	TGTGCCAGCAGCCCAAAGGAGCAGATTTTATCAACTAATGAAAAACTGTTTTTT
TRBV27	once	TRBJ2-7	.	CASSFLGPTYEQYF	TGTGCCAGCAGTTTTTTAGGCCCGACCTACGAGCAGTACTTC
TRBV28	few	TRBJ2-7	TRBD1	CASRGQGNSEQYF	TGTGCCAGCAGGGGACAGGGGAACTCCGAGCAGTACTTC
TRBV7-2	few	TRBJ2-7	TRBD1	CASSLATGGPYEQYF	TGTGCCAGCAGCTTAGCGACAGGGGGCCCCTACGAGCAGTACTTC
TRBV6-5	.	TRBJ2-1	TRBD1	CASSPRAGQGDNEQFF	TGTGCCAGCAGTCCTCGGGCGGGACAGGGGGACAATGAGCAGTTCTTC
TRBV4-3	.	TRBJ2-7	.	CASSQDLGTADEQYF	TGCGCCAGCAGCCAAGATCTCGGGACGGCGGACGAGCAGTACTTC
TRBV5-1	.	TRBJ2-5	.	CASSSWLRETQYF	TGCGCCAGCAGCAGCTGGTTACGAGAGACCCAGTACTTC
TRBV20-1	.	TRBJ2-7	.	CSSMQAGIAYEQYF	TGCAGTTCGATGCAGGCGGGTATAGCCTACGAGCAGTACTTC
TRBV7-2	once	TRBJ2-1	TRBD2	CASSPVSGSFNEQFF	TGTGCCAGCAGCCCAGTCAGCGGGAGTTTTAATGAGCAGTTCTTC
TRBV24-1	.	TRBJ2-7	TRBD1	CATSGGQPSSYNEQYF	TGTGCCACCAGTGGGGGACAGCCAAGCTCCTACAATGAGCAGTACTTC
TRBV4-2	few	TRBJ2-3	TRBD2	CASSQRKTSGKGTDTQYF	TGTGCCAGCAGCCAAAGAAAGACTAGCGGGAAGGGCACAGATACGCAGTATTTT
TRBV7-9	.	TRBJ1-5	.	CASSLTAGDNQPQHF	TGTGCCAGCAGCTTAACGGCAGGGGACAATCAGCCCCAGCATTTT
TRBV4-2	few	TRBJ2-5	.	CASSQDTRGSFQETQYF	TGTGCCAGCAGCCAAGATACGAGGGGGAGCTTCCAAGAGACCCAGTACTTC
TRBV30	.	TRBJ2-7	.	CAWREQGGEQYF	TGTGCCTGGAGGGAGCAGGGTGGCGAGCAGTACTTC
TRBV5-1	.	TRBJ2-1	TRBD2	CASRTSGSNNEQFF	TGCGCCAGCCGAACTAGCGGGAGTAACAATGAGCAGTTCTTC
TRBV18	.	TRBJ2-4	TRBD2	CASSETGTSGRAGEQYF	TGTGCCAGCTCAGAAACCGGGACTAGCGGGAGGGCCGGTGAGCAGTACTTC
TRBV7-2	.	TRBJ2-5	TRBD1	CASSLRRDRQETQYF	TGTGCCAGCAGCTTACGCCGGGACAGACAAGAGACCCAGTACTTC
TRBV29-1	few	TRBJ1-2	TRBD1	CSVGTWGQNGYTF	TGCAGCGTTGGGACATGGGGACAGAATGGCTACACCTTC
TRBV12-3/TRBV12-4	.	TRBJ2-2	TRBD2	CASSPLAGVTGELFF	TGTGCCAGCAGCCCTCTAGCGGGAGTTACCGGGGAGCTGTTTTTT
TRBV29-1	few	TRBJ1-1	TRBD1	CSVDRARTEAFF	TGCAGCGTGGACAGGGCTCGCACTGAAGCTTTCTTT
TRBV4-3	.	TRBJ2-6	.	CASSPGGFSGANVLTF	TGCGCCAGCAGCCCAGGAGGTTTCTCTGGGGCCAACGTCCTGACTTTC
TRBV7-2	many	TRBJ2-3	.	CASSSQTDTDTQYF	TGTGCCAGCAGCTCTCAGACAGACACAGATACGCAGTATTTT
TRBV5-1	.	TRBJ2-5	TRBD1	CASSTGTGVEEQYF	TGCGCCAGCTCAACCGGGACAGGGGTGGAAGAGCAGTACTTC
TRBV20-1	.	TRBJ2-7	.	CSASQAGTRYEQYF	TGCAGTGCTAGCCAGGCGGGGACCAGATACGAGCAGTACTTC
TRBV24-1	.	TRBJ2-3	.	CATRPQGTDTQYF	TGTGCCACCAGACCCCAGGGGACAGATACGCAGTATTTT
TRBV11-2	.	TRBJ2-3	TRBD2	CACEAGEASTDTQYF	TGTGCATGTGAGGCGGGAGAAGCTTCCACAGATACGCAGTATTTT
TRBV20-1	.	TRBJ2-7	TRBD2	CSAIIAGGGYEQYF	TGCAGTGCAATTATAGCGGGAGGAGGCTACGAGCAGTACTTC
TRBV6-2/TRBV6-3	once	TRBJ2-5	.	CASGATQETQYF	TGTGCCAGTGGGGCTACTCAAGAGACCCAGTACTTC
TRBV30	.	TRBJ2-7	.	CAWSVTDGEQYF	TGTGCCTGGAGTGTAACTGACGGCGAGCAGTACTTC